This T cell receptor beta chain was identified during a study of HIV-infected patients and healthy controls. General study points: HIV-infected repertoires had significantly higher mean Gini indices than controls, possibly reflecting oligoclonality. HIV-infected patients and controls differed significantly in mean usage of eight alpha and eight beta V genes.

This clonotype was seen many times. Its antigen is as yet unknown. All unsorted peripheral T cells were captured because whole blood was used without fractionation. Reverse transcription used approximately 500 ng RNA and constant-region primers for alpha and beta. Each of the alpha and beta chains got its own library through chain-specific third strand synthesis with indices. The cDNA received a 5' RACE adapter containing a random hexamer plus an SP2 sequencing primer site. Two random hexamers, added before amplification and joined, formed each molecule's 12-nucleotide barcode. TCRdb ran MiXCR on the 5' RACE reads and lists one entry per CDR3 protein. The table has 15,000 to 20,000 distinct CDR3 sequences, about 8.9% seen once. This TCR came from an adult in good health. Sequencing was done on a sample of blood.

Here the CDR3 reads CASSQTSLDTQYF. The CDR3 DNA is TGTGCCAGCAGCCAGACTAGTTTGGATACGCAGTATTTT. The chain links TRBV7-2 to TRBJ2-3, with D perhaps TRBD2 (6 bases). Germline V gene sequence: CDR1 SGHTA, CDR2 FQGNSA. Trimming stripped 5 bases from V and 6 bases from J, with 12 bases between. This CDR3 is built from 13 residues.